This T cell receptor beta chain was identified during a study of beta chain features in type 1 diabetes. Study conclusions and caveats: With patients and controls alike, PCR might favor shorter templates to an equal degree.

Based on CD45RO/CCR7/CD25/CD127/CD95/CD27, CD4+ regulatory, stem cell-like memory, naive and central memory cells were sorted. The authors reverse transcribed all of the isolated RNA, so sequencing captured expressed TCRB transcripts. Generated by immunoSEQ multiplex PCR, the TCRdb table keeps only in-frame clones and is missing some. The repertoire consists of about 470,000 clones, with roughly 30% occurring once and the leading ten covering 0.05% to 0.065%. There are a few counts of this clone. What it binds is unknown. This TCR was recovered from a man between 18 and 35 years old in good health. The source material was naive CD4+ T cells from blood.

CDR3 nucleotide sequence: TGTGCCAGTAGTATAAGCGGGAGGCATGAGCAGTTCTTC. This codes for CASSISGRHEQFF. The chain has TRBV19 and TRBJ2-1, with TRBD2 matching 9 bases. The length of the CDR3 is 13 residues. In germline, CDR1 is LNHDA, CDR2 SQIVND (reference sequence). V dropped 2 bases and J dropped 8; count of bases not matched to a gene: 1.